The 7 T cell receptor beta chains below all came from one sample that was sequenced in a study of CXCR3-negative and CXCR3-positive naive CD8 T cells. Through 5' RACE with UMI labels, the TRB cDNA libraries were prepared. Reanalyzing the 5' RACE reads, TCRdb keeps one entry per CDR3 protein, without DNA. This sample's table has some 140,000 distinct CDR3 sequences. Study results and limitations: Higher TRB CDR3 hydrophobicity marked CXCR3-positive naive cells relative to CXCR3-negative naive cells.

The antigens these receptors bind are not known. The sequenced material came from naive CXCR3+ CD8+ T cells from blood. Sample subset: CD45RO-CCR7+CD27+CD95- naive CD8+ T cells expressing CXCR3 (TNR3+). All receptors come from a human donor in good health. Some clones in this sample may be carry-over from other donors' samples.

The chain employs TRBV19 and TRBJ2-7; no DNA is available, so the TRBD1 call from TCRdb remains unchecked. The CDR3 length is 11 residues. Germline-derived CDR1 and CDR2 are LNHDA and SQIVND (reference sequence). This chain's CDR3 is CAILRAYEQYF.

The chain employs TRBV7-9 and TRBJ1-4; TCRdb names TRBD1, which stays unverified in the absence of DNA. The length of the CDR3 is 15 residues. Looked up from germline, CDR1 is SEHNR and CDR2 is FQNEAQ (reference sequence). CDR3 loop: CASSEGQGTNEKLFF. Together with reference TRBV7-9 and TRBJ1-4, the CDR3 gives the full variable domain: DTGVSQNPRHKITKRGQNVTFRCDPISEHNRLYWYRQTLGQGPEFLTYFQNEAQLEKSRLLSDRFSAERPKGSFSTLEIQRTEQGDSAMYLCASSEGQGTNEKLFFGSGTQLSVL.

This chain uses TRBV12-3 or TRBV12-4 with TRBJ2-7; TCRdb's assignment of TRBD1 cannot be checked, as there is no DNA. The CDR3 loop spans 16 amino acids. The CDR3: CASSLGFGTGYYEQYF.

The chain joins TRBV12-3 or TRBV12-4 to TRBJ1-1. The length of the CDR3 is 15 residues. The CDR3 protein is CASSSEESRDTEAFF.

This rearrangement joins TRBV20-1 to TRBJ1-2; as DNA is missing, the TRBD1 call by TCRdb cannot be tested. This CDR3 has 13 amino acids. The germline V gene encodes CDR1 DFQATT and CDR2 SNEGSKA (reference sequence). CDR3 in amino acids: CSALDRGNYGYTF.

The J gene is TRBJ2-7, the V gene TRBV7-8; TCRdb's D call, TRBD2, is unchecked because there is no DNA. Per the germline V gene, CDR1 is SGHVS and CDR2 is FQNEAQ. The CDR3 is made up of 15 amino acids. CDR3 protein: CASSPGGTRTYEQYF.

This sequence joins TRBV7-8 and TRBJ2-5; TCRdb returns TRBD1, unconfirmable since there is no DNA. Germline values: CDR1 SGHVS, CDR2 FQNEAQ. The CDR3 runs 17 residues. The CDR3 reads CASSFGTGYRGGETQYF.